The 12 T cell receptor beta chains given below trace back to one sample, sequenced in a study of low-dose radiotherapy and immunotherapy resistance in tumors. Described time point: after trial treatment. The treatment here: LDRT plus nivolumab, ipilimumab, low-dose cyclophosphamide and aspirin (RACIN trial). Priming of first-strand cDNA relied on TRAV- and TRBV-specific primers (covering alpha and beta chains). The authors ran around 22 PCR cycles to amplify TCRs with a constant-region primer and V-primer adapter. MiXCR, applied by TCRdb to the reads, yields one record per CDR3 protein. The sample lists around 100,000 distinct CDR3 sequences, less than 25% occurring once. The sample was PBMCs, taken after low-dose radiotherapy plus immunotherapy. Source of these receptors: a male donor with prostate cancer.

Ten or more counts support this clonotype. This chain uses TRBV9 with TRBJ2-3; 7 nucleotides line up with TRBD2. CDR1 SGDLS and CDR2 YYNGEE come from the germline V gene. The J segment lost 6 bases and the V segment lost 3 bases, leaving 10 bases of the junction unmatched. There are 15 residues in the CDR3. As DNA, the CDR3 is TGTGCCAGCAGCGGTAATAGCGGGCTGGGGGATACGCAGTATTTT. It yields the protein CASSGNSGLGDTQYF.

The chain combines TRBV20-1 with TRBJ2-2; D is unclear. Trimming pared 3 bases from V and 4 bases from J, leaving 15 bases between. The CDR3 covers 15 residues. Germline-derived CDR1 and CDR2 are DFQATT and SNEGSKA (reference sequence). The chain's CDR3 is CSASPPSDGTGELFF. Here the CDR3 DNA reads TGCAGTGCTAGCCCTCCTAGTGACGGCACCGGGGAGCTGTTTTTT.

This clonotype has ten or more counts. The rearrangement uses TRBV7-2 and TRBJ2-3, with D perhaps TRBD1 or TRBD2 (6 bases each). V was cut by 1 base and J by 6 bases, with 14 bases left in between. The CDR3 runs to 15 residues. Germline values: CDR1 SGHTA, CDR2 FQGNSA. The CDR3 is CASSLVGGEGDTQYF. The DNA for the CDR3 is TGTGCCAGCAGCTTAGTGGGGGGCGAAGGGGATACGCAGTATTTT.

This clonotype was recorded at least ten times. V is TRBV18 and J is TRBJ1-4; no definite D call. The V end lost 4 bases, the J end lost 1 base, and 4 bases lay between the germline ends. Germline-derived CDR1 and CDR2 are KGHSH and LQKENI. CDR3 length equals 13 residues. Written as DNA, the CDR3 is TGTGCCAGCTCACTCGGAACTAATGAAAAACTGTTTTTT. This gives the protein CASSLGTNEKLFF.

The chain carries TRBV11-1 and TRBJ2-2, with D possibly called TRBD1 or TRBD2 (5 bases each). V lost 2 bases and J 5 bases, leaving 9 bases between the germline ends. The CDR3 loop spans 14 amino acids. The germline V gene has CDR1 SGHAT and CDR2 FQDESV (reference sequence). The CDR3 region has the DNA TGTGCCAGCAGCTTACGCTGGGGGACCGGGGAGCTGTTTTTT. Amino acid sequence: CASSLRWGTGELFF.

This rearrangement joins TRBV11-1 to TRBJ2-3, with 9 bases that match TRBD2. V dropped 5 bases and J dropped 2; count of bases not matched to a gene: 8. This CDR3 contains 16 residues. Germline lookup yields CDR1 SGHAT and CDR2 FQDESV (reference sequence). The CDR3 here is CASSTRAGGNTDTQYF. CDR3 nucleotide sequence: TGTGCCAGCAGCACCCGAGCGGGGGGTAACACAGATACGCAGTATTTT.

This clonotype was observed many times. This sequence joins TRBV20-1 and TRBJ2-7, with 10 nucleotides matching TRBD1. Germline CDR1 is DFQATT and CDR2 is SNEGSKA (reference sequence). V shed 5 bases, J shed 7 bases, and the junction held 8 bases outside the gene matches. The CDR3 contains 13 residues. The CDR3 DNA reads as TGCAGTGCTTATGGACAGGGGGTGCGAGAGCAGTACTTC. It specifies CSAYGQGVREQYF.

V and J are TRBV4-1 and TRBJ2-3; tentatively, D is TRBD1 (7 bases). The V gene's germline CDR1 is MGHRA and CDR2 YSYEKL. The CDR3 is 13 residues long. Trimming cost V 5 bases and J 8 bases, with 14 bases left between them. The CDR3 protein is CASSAPQGGTQYF. The CDR3 DNA reads TGCGCCAGCAGCGCACCCCAGGGGGGTACGCAGTATTTT.

This clonotype has ten or more counts. The CDR3 loop is CASSTYLGLAGVLAKNIQYF. The CDR3 DNA is TGTGCCAGCAGCACCTACTTAGGACTAGCGGGGGTACTAGCCAAAAACATTCAGTACTTC. The chain is built from TRBV21-1 and TRBJ2-4; the table's D call TRBD2 went unverified against the DNA. TRBV21-1 is shown as a pseudogene. CDR3 length equals 20 residues.

This clonotype has only one observation. This chain joins TRBV15 and TRBJ2-5, with D perhaps TRBD1 or TRBD2 (5 bases each). CDR1 is LNHNV, CDR2 YYDKDF, per germline (reference sequence). This CDR3 is 16 amino acids long. V lost 3 bases and J 5 bases, leaving 19 bases between the germline ends. CDR3 coding DNA: TGTGCCACCAGCAGTGATTGGGGACGAACAAGGGAGACCCAGTACTTC. Translation gives CATSSDWGRTRETQYF.

This clonotype has a count of ten or more. V is TRBV24-1 and J is TRBJ2-2; 8 positions agree with TRBD1. The CDR3 covers 15 residues. J was trimmed by 5 bases and V by 3 bases; bases with no gene match: 4. Germline V lookup: CDR1 KGHDR, CDR2 SFDVKD. CDR3 amino acids: CATSDQRTGTGELFF. In DNA, the CDR3 is TGTGCCACCAGTGATCAGAGGACAGGGACCGGGGAGCTGTTTTTT.

The table lists this clonotype with a few counts. V gene TRBV9 combines with J gene TRBJ2-7, with 8 bases that match TRBD2. In germline, CDR1 is SGDLS, CDR2 YYNGEE. This CDR3 is 14 amino acids long. V gave up 2 bases and J gave up 4 bases; unmatched junction bases: 5. The CDR3 loop reads CASSVQTSGYEQYF. The CDR3 DNA reads TGTGCCAGCAGCGTCCAAACTAGCGGTTACGAGCAGTACTTC.